This T cell receptor beta chain was identified during a study of T cell repertoires in cytomegalovirus infection. Study overall: Recently described HLA-C-restricted plus well-studied HLA-B-restricted CMV epitopes were used. Indications came from public TCR beta signatures; they pointed to CMV infection and to a matching HLA type. The study's findings and limits: In two of eight donors, the top clonotype was HLA-C-restricted CMV-specific. The cumulative frequency of public TCR beta families distinguished individuals who carried CMV together with the relevant HLA.

This clonotype was observed a handful of times. Its antigen is still unknown. The V end was cut by 6 bases, the J end by 3 bases, with 15 bases between. This CDR3 comprises 14 residues. Germline loops: CDR1 MDHEN, CDR2 SYDVKM. TCRdb re-derived calls from the reads in MiXCR, one entry per CDR3 protein. The sample includes roughly 500,000 distinct CDR3 sequences, 30% to 35% of them seen just once. Source: cultured PBMCs, taken from culture after CMV antigen stimulation. This receptor was identified in a human donor in good health (CMV status not recorded). Some clones in this sample may be carry-over from other donors' samples. This sequence joins TRBV28 and TRBJ2-7; D perhaps matches TRBD1 (6 bases). The CDR3 bases are TGTGCCAGCAGGCTCCTCGGGGACAACTACGAGCAGTACTTC. Translation gives CASRLLGDNYEQYF.